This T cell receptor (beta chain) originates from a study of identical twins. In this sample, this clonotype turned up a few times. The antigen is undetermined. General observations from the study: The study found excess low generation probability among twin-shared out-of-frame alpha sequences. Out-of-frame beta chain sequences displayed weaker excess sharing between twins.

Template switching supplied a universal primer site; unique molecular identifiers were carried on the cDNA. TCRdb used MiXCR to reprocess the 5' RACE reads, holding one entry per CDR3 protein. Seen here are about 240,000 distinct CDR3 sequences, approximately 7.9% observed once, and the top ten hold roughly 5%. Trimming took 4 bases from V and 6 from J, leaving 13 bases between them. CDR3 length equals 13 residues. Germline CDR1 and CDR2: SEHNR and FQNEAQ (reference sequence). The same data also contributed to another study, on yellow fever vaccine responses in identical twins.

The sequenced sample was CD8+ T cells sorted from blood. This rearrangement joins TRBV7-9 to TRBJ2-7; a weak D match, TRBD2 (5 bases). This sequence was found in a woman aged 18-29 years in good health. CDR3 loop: CASSYGVVVEQYF. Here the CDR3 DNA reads TGTGCCAGCAGCTACGGGGTTGTAGTCGAGCAGTACTTC.